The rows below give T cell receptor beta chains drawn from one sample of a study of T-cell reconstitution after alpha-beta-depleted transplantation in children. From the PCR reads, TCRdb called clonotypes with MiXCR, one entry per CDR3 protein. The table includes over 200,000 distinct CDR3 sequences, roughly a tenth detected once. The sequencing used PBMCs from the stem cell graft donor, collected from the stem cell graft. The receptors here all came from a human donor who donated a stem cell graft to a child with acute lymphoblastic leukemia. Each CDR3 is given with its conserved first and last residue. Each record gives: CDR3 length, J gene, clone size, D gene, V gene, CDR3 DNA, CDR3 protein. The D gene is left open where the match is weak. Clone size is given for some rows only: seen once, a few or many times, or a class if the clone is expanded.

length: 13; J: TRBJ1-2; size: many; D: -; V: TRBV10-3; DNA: TGTGCCATCAGTGATGGGGACCTCTATGGCTACACCTTC; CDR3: CAISDGDLYGYTF
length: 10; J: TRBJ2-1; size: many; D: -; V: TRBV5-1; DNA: TGCGCCAGCAGCTTGGCTGGGGTGTTCTTC; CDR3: CASSLAGVFF
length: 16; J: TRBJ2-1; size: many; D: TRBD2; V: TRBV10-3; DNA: TGTGCCATCAGTGTTTCTAGCGGGGGGGCAGCGAATGAGCAGTTCTTC; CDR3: CAISVSSGGAANEQFF
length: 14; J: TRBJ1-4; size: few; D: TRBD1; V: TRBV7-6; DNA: TGTGCCAGCAGCCTGAACAGGGGGGGTGAAAAACTGTTTTTT; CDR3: CASSLNRGGEKLFF
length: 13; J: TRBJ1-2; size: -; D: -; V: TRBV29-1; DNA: TGCAGCGTTGAGGTCGGCCTTAACTATGGCTACACCTTC; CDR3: CSVEVGLNYGYTF
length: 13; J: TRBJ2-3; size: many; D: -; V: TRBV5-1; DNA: TGCGCCAGCTCAATTCCAACCGGAGATACGCAGTATTTT; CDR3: CASSIPTGDTQYF
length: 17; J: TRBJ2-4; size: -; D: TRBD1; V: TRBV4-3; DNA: TGCGCCAGCAGCCAAGAGAGGCCCGGACAGGGCCCGAACATTCAGTACTTC; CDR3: CASSQERPGQGPNIQYF
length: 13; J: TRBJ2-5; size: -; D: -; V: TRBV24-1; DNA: TGTGCCACCAGTGATTCCCGGGCGGTAGCCCAGTACTTC; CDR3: CATSDSRAVAQYF
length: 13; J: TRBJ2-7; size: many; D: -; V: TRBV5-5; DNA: TGTGCCAGCAGCTTGGCTAGGGGGTACGAGCAGTACTTC; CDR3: CASSLARGYEQYF
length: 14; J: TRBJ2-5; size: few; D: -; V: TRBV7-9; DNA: TGTGCCAGCAGCACCACTATAACGTGGGAGACCCAGTACTTC; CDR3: CASSTTITWETQYF
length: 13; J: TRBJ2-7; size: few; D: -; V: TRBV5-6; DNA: TGTGCCAGCAGCTTGGGAGACGGACGGGAGCAGTACTTC; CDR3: CASSLGDGREQYF
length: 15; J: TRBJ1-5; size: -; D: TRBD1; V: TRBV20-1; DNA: TGCAGTGCTAGCTCAAAGGACAGGTCTTATCAGCCCCAGCATTTT; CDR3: CSASSKDRSYQPQHF
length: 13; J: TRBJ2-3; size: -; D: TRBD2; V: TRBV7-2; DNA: TGTGCCAGTAGCCCAACTAGCGTAGATACGCAGTATTTT; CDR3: CASSPTSVDTQYF
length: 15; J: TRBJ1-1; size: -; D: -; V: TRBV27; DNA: TGTGCCAGCAGTTCACCCCGAGCCGGACGGGGTGAAGCTTTCTTT; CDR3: CASSSPRAGRGEAFF
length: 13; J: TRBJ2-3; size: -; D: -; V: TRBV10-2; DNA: TGCGCCAGCAACTGGGGTTCCACAGATACGCAGTATTTT; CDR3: CASNWGSTDTQYF
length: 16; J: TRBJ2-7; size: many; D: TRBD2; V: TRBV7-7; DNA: TGTGCCAGCAGCCCCTCTCTAGCGGGGGCCACCTACGAGCAGTACTTC; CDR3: CASSPSLAGATYEQYF
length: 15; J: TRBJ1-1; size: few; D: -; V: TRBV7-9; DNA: TGTGCCAGCAGCCACGGGGCCGGAAAGAACACTGAAGCTTTCTTT; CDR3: CASSHGAGKNTEAFF
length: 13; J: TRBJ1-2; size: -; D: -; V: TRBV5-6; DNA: TGTGCCAGCAGCTGGCCCGCAGGGGATGGCTACACCTTC; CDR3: CASSWPAGDGYTF
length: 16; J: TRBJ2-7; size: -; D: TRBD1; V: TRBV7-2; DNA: TGTGCCAGCAGCTTAGGTCCACCGGGACAGGGGAACGAGCAGTACTTC; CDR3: CASSLGPPGQGNEQYF
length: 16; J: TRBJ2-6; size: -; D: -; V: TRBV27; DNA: TGTGCCAGCAGGACACTTAGAAACTCTGGGGCCAACGTCCTGACTTTC; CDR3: CASRTLRNSGANVLTF
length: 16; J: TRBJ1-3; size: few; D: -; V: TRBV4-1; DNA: TGCGCCAGCAGCCAAGATCCCCCCAAGTCGGGGAACACCATATATTTT; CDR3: CASSQDPPKSGNTIYF
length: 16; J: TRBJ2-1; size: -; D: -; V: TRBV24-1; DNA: TGTGCCACCACCCCTTCTGGGGGGAGCTCCTACAATGAGCAGTTCTTC; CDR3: CATTPSGGSSYNEQFF
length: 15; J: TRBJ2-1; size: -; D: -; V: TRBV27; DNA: TGTGCCAGCAGTTGGGGTATCCCCCGTTACAATGAGCAGTTCTTC; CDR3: CASSWGIPRYNEQFF
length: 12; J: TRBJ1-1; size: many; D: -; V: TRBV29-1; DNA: TGCAGCGCCACTCCGGCGGACACTGAAGCTTTCTTT; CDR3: CSATPADTEAFF
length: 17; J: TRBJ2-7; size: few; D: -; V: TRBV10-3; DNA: TGTGCCATCAGTGATCCTTTTTATAGGCAGATCGTCCACGAGCAGTACTTC; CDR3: CAISDPFYRQIVHEQYF
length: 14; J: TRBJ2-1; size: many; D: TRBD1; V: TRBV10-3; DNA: TGTGCCATCAGTGGGACAGGCCAATACAATGAGCAGTTCTTC; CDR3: CAISGTGQYNEQFF
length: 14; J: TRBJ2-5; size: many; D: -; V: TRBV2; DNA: TGTGCCAGCAGTGCCCAGGGGTTCCAAGAGACCCAGTACTTC; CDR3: CASSAQGFQETQYF
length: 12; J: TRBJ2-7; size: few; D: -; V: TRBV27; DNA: TGTGCCAGCAGTTCTCTAGCTTACGAGCAGTACTTC; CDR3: CASSSLAYEQYF
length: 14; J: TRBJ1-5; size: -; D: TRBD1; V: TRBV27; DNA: TGTGCCAGCAGCCCGACAGGGTCCAATCAGCCCCAGCATTTT; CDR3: CASSPTGSNQPQHF
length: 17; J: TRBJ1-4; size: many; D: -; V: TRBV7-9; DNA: TGTGCCAGCAGCTTAGTAGGCCAGGGAGCAACTAATGAAAAACTGTTTTTT; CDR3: CASSLVGQGATNEKLFF
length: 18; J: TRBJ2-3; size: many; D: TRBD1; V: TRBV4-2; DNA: TGTGCCAGCAGCCATCAGCCCGGGACAGCCACCAGCACGGATACGCAGTATTTT; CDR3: CASSHQPGTATSTDTQYF
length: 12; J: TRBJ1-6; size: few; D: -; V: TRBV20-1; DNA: TGCAGTGCTAGAGTGTCGGGGTATCCCCTCCACTTT; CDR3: CSARVSGYPLHF
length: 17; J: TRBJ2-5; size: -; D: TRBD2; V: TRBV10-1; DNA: TGCGCCAGCGCCCCACCCGGGAGCGGGGGCTACCAAGAGACCCAGTACTTC; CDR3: CASAPPGSGGYQETQYF
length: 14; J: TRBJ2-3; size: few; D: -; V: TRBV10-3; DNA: TGTGCCATCAGTCGGGACCGGGGAACAGATACGCAGTATTTT; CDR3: CAISRDRGTDTQYF
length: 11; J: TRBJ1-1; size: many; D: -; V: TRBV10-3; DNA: TGTGCCATCAGGGAGACCTCAGAAGCTTTCTTT; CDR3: CAIRETSEAFF
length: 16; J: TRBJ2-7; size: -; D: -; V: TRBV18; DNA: TGTGCCAGCTCCCAGACAAGGAGGGAACTTTCCTACGAGCAGTACTTC; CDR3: CASSQTRRELSYEQYF
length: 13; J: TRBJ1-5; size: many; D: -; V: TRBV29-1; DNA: TGCAGCTCCGGGACTGGAGTAAATCAGCCCCAGCATTTT; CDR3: CSSGTGVNQPQHF
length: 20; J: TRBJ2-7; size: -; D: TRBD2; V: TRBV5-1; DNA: TGCGCCAGCAGCCAAACGTTACTAGCGGGGGCTCGGGATTGGTCCTACGAGCAGTACTTC; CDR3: CASSQTLLAGARDWSYEQYF
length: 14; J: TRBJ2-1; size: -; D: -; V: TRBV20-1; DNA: TGCAGTGCTGAAGGAGGGGAGAGGGACAATGAGCAGTTCTTC; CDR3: CSAEGGERDNEQFF
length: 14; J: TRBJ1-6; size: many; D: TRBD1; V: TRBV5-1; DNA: TGCGCCAGCAGGTCCGGGACAGACAATTCACCCCTCCACTTT; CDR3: CASRSGTDNSPLHF
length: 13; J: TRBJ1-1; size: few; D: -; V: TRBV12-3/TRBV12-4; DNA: TGTGCCAGCAGTTTGTCTGGGGCGGCTGAAGCTTTCTTT; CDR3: CASSLSGAAEAFF
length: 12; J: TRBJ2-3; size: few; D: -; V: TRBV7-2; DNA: TGTGCCAGCAGCTCCAGGGGAGATACGCAGTATTTT; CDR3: CASSSRGDTQYF
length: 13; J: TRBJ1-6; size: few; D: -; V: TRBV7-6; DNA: TGTGCCAGCAGCTTTGAGTTCAATTCACCCCTCCACTTT; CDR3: CASSFEFNSPLHF
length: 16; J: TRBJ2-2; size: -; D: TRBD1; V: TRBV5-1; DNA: TGCGCCAGCAGCTTGGACCAGACAGGGGCCACCGGGGAGCTGTTTTTT; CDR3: CASSLDQTGATGELFF
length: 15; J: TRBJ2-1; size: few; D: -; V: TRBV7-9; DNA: TGTGCCAGCAGCCCGGACTTAAGCTCCTACAATGAGCAGTTCTTC; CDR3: CASSPDLSSYNEQFF
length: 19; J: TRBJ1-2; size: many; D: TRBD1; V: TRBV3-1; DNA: TGTGCCAGCAGCCTAGAAACCGGGACAGGGTTCGATCCGCGTAATGGCTACACCTTC; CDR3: CASSLETGTGFDPRNGYTF
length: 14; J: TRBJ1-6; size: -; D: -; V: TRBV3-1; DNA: TGTGCCAGCAGCCATCAGGGGAAAAATTCACCCCTCCACTTT; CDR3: CASSHQGKNSPLHF
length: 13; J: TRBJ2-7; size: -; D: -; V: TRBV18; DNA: TGTGCCAGCTCACCACAGCAGGTTTCCGAGCAGTACTTC; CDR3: CASSPQQVSEQYF
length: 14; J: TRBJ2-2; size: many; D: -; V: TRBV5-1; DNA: TGCGCCAGCAGCTTGGGAACTACCACCGGGGAGCTGTTTTTT; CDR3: CASSLGTTTGELFF